One and the same sample provided the 12 T cell receptor beta chains below, sequenced in a study of CD8+ T cells in alopecia areata. TCR sequencing used cDNA made by reverse transcription of extracted RNA. Method: immunoSEQ multiplex PCR; TCRdb's copy keeps in-frame clones and lacks some. This sample has 100,000 to 130,000 clones, with about 60% found just once. The sequenced sample consisted of NKG2D-low CD8+ T cells sorted from blood. Every receptor here comes from a human donor with alopecia areata.

Worth noting for this clone: This may stem from a read error, because a much larger clone lies one nucleotide away. Other DNA sequences in this sample translate to the same CDR3. The chain couples TRBV14 to TRBJ2-7; either TRBD1 or TRBD2 may fit D (5 bases each). CDR1 is SGHDN and CDR2 is FVKESK in the germline V gene. CDR3 size: 12 residues. Trimming removed 3 bases from V and 2 bases from J, with 5 bases in between. DNA of the CDR3: TGTGCCAGCAGCCAGGGGGCCTACGAGCAGTACTTC. It specifies CASSQGAYEQYF.

In regard to this clone: Additional DNA sequences in this sample encode the identical CDR3. The rearrangement links TRBV7-9 to TRBJ2-7; no reliable D call. The CDR3 spans 12 residues. The ends were cut back, 1 base at V and 3 bases at J, with 4 bases in the middle. CDR1 and CDR2 (germline): SEHNR, FQNEAQ (reference sequence). The CDR3 reads CASSLGVYEQYF. The CDR3 DNA is TGTGCCAGCAGCTTAGGGGTCTACGAGCAGTACTTC.

The chain is built from TRBV7-9 and TRBJ2-5; the D is unclear. Trimming removed 5 bases at V and 3 bases at J, with 13 bases between. This CDR3 has 14 amino acids. Germline V gives CDR1 SEHNR, CDR2 FQNEAQ (reference sequence). The CDR3 loop reads CASSADAVEETQYF. For the CDR3, the DNA is TGTGCCAGCAGCGCGGACGCAGTTGAAGAGACCCAGTACTTC.

This sequence joins TRBV4-1 and TRBJ2-1; 13 bases match TRBD2. Trimming removed 3 bases from V and 13 bases from J; junction bases left unmatched: 15. From germline, CDR1 is MGHRA and CDR2 YSYEKL. This CDR3 has 17 residues. The CDR3 reads CASSHPGLAGAEGDQFF. The CDR3 DNA sequence: TGCGCCAGCAGCCATCCCGGACTAGCGGGAGCAGAGGGGGACCAGTTCTTC.

J is TRBJ1-4 and V is TRBV6-6, with D possibly TRBD1 on 5 matching bases. Germline lookup yields CDR1 MNHNY and CDR2 SVGAGI (reference sequence). Between the trimmed V and J ends, which lost 7 bases and 9 bases, there was a span of 9 bases. This CDR3 is 11 amino acids long. The CDR3 sequence is CASTPGQKLFF. CDR3 nucleotides: TGTGCCAGCACCCCGGGGCAAAAACTGTTTTTT.

The V gene is TRBV4-2, the J gene TRBJ2-1; TRBD2 matches at 14 bases. V was clipped by 4 bases and J by 6 bases; unmatched bases: 2. Germline assignment: CDR1 LGHNA and CDR2 YNFKEQ. The CDR3 consists of 15 residues. The CDR3: CASSPGLAGVNEQFF. Written as DNA, the CDR3 is TGTGCCAGCAGCCCGGGACTAGCGGGGGTCAATGAGCAGTTCTTC.

The gene calls are TRBV9 and TRBJ1-5, with unresolved D. Germline CDR1 is SGDLS and CDR2 is YYNGEE. The CDR3 has 12 residues. The CDR3 region is CASGLGNQPQHF. The DNA of the CDR3 is TGTGCTTCCGGGCTGGGCAATCAGCCCCAGCATTTT.

The CDR3 sequence is CASSFGGDTQYF. The CDR3 nucleotides read TGTGCCAGCAGCTTTGGGGGAGATACGCAGTATTTT. The gene calls are TRBV7-6 and TRBJ2-3; D possibly uses TRBD1 or TRBD2 (5 bases each). V lost 3 bases, J lost 5 bases, and 6 bases lay in between. CDR3 length: 12 amino acids. CDR1 is SGHVS and CDR2 is FNYEAQ in the germline V gene.

The rearrangement uses TRBV19 and TRBJ1-1, with a weak D call TRBD1 (5 bases). The CDR3 has 13 residues. Looked up from germline, CDR1 is LNHDA and CDR2 is SQIVND (reference sequence). V lost 8 bases and J 4 bases, leaving 14 bases between the germline ends. CDR3 loop: CASGPGLSTEAFF. CDR3 coding DNA: TGTGCCAGTGGACCAGGGCTGAGCACTGAAGCTTTCTTT.

This clone was counted between two and nine times. The chain combines TRBV28 with TRBJ2-4; possible D gene TRBD2, 6 bases. CDR3 length equals 12 residues. Germline lookup yields CDR1 MDHEN and CDR2 SYDVKM. V was trimmed by 6 bases and J by 8 bases, leaving 11 bases between them. As DNA, the CDR3 is TGTGCCAGCAGCGACCCGGGAGACATTCAGTACTTC. Its translation: CASSDPGDIQYF.

This chain connects TRBV5-1 to TRBJ2-7; D is possibly TRBD1 (5 bases). V shed 4 bases and J shed 4 bases, with 9 bases lying between them. Germline lookup yields CDR1 SGHRS and CDR2 YFSETQ. This CDR3 comprises 12 residues. The CDR3 nucleotides are TGCGCCAGCAGCCCCGACAGTTACGAGCAGTACTTC. Translation: CASSPDSYEQYF.

This chain connects TRBV27 to TRBJ2-1; the D is unclear. V was pared by 2 bases and J by 4 bases, with 6 bases between. The CDR3 length is 13 residues. CDR1 and CDR2 from the germline V gene are MNHEY and SMNVEV (reference sequence). The CDR3 sequence: CASSLRAYNEQFF. The CDR3 bases are TGTGCCAGCAGTTTAAGGGCTTACAATGAGCAGTTCTTC.